A selection of T cell receptor beta chains follows, all from one sample in a study of shared clonotypes between healthy human individuals. Measured with immunoSEQ multiplex PCR; TCRdb has only the in-frame clones, and not every one. This table has about 1,500,000 clones, around 97% appearing once. Sequencing was performed on naive CD4+ T cells sorted from blood. These receptors were taken from a man aged 25 to 40 in good health. CDR3s include the opening cysteine and the closing phenylalanine or tryptophan.

j_gene: TRBJ2-1; len: 15; v_gene: TRBV12-5; CDR3aa: CASGGTGTAYNEQFF
j_gene: TRBJ2-3; len: 13; v_gene: TRBV10-2; CDR3aa: CASSSGRTDTQYF
j_gene: TRBJ2-3; len: 16; v_gene: TRBV5-1; CDR3aa: CASSWQDRSSTDTQYF
j_gene: TRBJ2-2; len: 15; v_gene: TRBV28; CDR3aa: CATTKGLAETGELFF
j_gene: TRBJ1-2; len: 16; v_gene: TRBV11-2; CDR3aa: CASSRKDRGLYEGYTF
j_gene: TRBJ2-2; len: 16; v_gene: TRBV4-2; CDR3aa: CASSRSEGEGTGELFF
j_gene: TRBJ2-1; len: 11; v_gene: TRBV5-5; CDR3aa: CASSLVSEQFF
j_gene: TRBJ2-7; len: 12; v_gene: TRBV11-2; CDR3aa: CASTLSAYEQYF
j_gene: TRBJ1-4; len: 17; v_gene: TRBV14; CDR3aa: CASSHSLRQGIGEKLFF
j_gene: TRBJ2-1; len: 13; v_gene: TRBV5-1; CDR3aa: CASSKTGDNEQFF
j_gene: TRBJ2-3; len: 17; v_gene: TRBV25-1; CDR3aa: CASSEGGTSGFTDTQYF
j_gene: TRBJ2-7; len: 14; v_gene: TRBV7-9; CDR3aa: CASSLSGSLREQYF
j_gene: TRBJ1-4; len: 15; v_gene: TRBV2; CDR3aa: CASSVYRGTNEKLFF
j_gene: TRBJ1-3; len: 15; v_gene: TRBV9; CDR3aa: CASSTRTGAGNTIYF
j_gene: TRBJ1-2; len: 13; v_gene: TRBV2; CDR3aa: CASSGDGVEGYTF
j_gene: TRBJ1-1; len: 16; v_gene: TRBV30; CDR3aa: CAWSGLRAVLSAEAFF
j_gene: TRBJ1-1; len: 17; v_gene: TRBV4-1; CDR3aa: CASSQDPGEGAATEAFF
j_gene: TRBJ2-7; len: 12; v_gene: TRBV30; CDR3aa: CAWKAGGYEQYF
j_gene: TRBJ2-2; len: 11; v_gene: TRBV6-1; CDR3aa: CASTVWGELFF
j_gene: TRBJ2-7; len: 13; v_gene: TRBV10-3; CDR3aa: CAISGTGFYEQYF
j_gene: TRBJ1-1; len: 13; v_gene: TRBV6-6; CDR3aa: CASTSHGGNEAFF
j_gene: TRBJ2-3; len: 15; v_gene: TRBV28; CDR3aa: CASSFLGISTDTQYF
j_gene: TRBJ2-3; len: 17; v_gene: TRBV4-3; CDR3aa: CASSRLLQGGVGDTQYF
j_gene: TRBJ1-3; len: 13; v_gene: TRBV4-1; CDR3aa: CASSQVGGNTIYF